Listed below are T cell receptor beta chains from one sample, sequenced in a study of blood T cell repertoires in COVID-19. Assay used: immunoSEQ multiplex PCR; TCRdb lists only in-frame clones, some missing. Among 350,000 to 450,000 clones listed, roughly nine tenths were seen once. Sequencing was performed on PBMCs or T cells enriched from blood (not recorded which). All receptors come from a woman aged 40 to 50 who had been exposed to COVID-19. The CDR3 runs from the conserved cysteine through the conserved F or W. Fields, in order: clone size, D gene, V gene, J gene, CDR3 protein, CDR3 DNA. A D gene is named only where the DNA matches it firmly. Rows give clone size only sometimes, using once, few, many, or a class for an expanded clone.

clone size: -; D gene: TRBD1; V gene: TRBV27; J gene: TRBJ1-2; CDR3 protein: CASSLGPGRGLDGYTF; CDR3 DNA: TGTGCCAGCAGTTTGGGCCCGGGCAGGGGGCTAGATGGCTACACCTTC
clone size: -; D gene: TRBD1; V gene: TRBV6-5; J gene: TRBJ2-5; CDR3 protein: CASQDRVQETQYF; CDR3 DNA: TGTGCCAGCCAAGACAGGGTCCAAGAGACCCAGTACTTC
clone size: -; D gene: TRBD1; V gene: TRBV29-1; J gene: TRBJ2-1; CDR3 protein: CSVAMLGQADEQFF; CDR3 DNA: TGCAGCGTTGCAATGTTGGGACAGGCGGATGAGCAGTTCTTC
clone size: -; D gene: -; V gene: TRBV6-5; J gene: TRBJ1-2; CDR3 protein: CASSYSWSGYGYTF; CDR3 DNA: TGTGCCAGCAGTTACAGTTGGAGTGGCTATGGCTACACCTTC
clone size: -; D gene: -; V gene: TRBV30; J gene: TRBJ1-3; CDR3 protein: CAWSVLSGGGNTIYF; CDR3 DNA: TGTGCCTGGAGTGTACTCTCGGGGGGCGGTAACACCATATATTTT
clone size: -; D gene: TRBD1; V gene: TRBV10-2; J gene: TRBJ2-3; CDR3 protein: CASSEGGQGNTQYF; CDR3 DNA: TGCGCCAGCAGTGAGGGGGGACAGGGGAACACGCAGTATTTT
clone size: -; D gene: -; V gene: TRBV19; J gene: TRBJ1-2; CDR3 protein: CASSIEAASYGYTF; CDR3 DNA: TGTGCCAGTAGTATAGAGGCCGCTAGCTATGGCTACACCTTC
clone size: -; D gene: TRBD1; V gene: TRBV7-9; J gene: TRBJ1-1; CDR3 protein: CASSFSGQADTEAFF; CDR3 DNA: TGTGCCAGCAGCTTTAGTGGACAGGCCGACACTGAAGCTTTCTTT
clone size: -; D gene: -; V gene: TRBV5-1; J gene: TRBJ2-5; CDR3 protein: CASSPFAGGETQYF; CDR3 DNA: TGCGCCAGCAGCCCCTTCGCTGGAGGAGAGACCCAGTACTTC
clone size: -; D gene: TRBD1; V gene: TRBV7-2; J gene: TRBJ1-4; CDR3 protein: CASSFLTGAGTNEKLFF; CDR3 DNA: TGTGCCAGCAGCTTCTTAACAGGGGCCGGAACTAATGAAAAACTGTTTTTT
clone size: -; D gene: TRBD1; V gene: TRBV6-2/TRBV6-3; J gene: TRBJ2-5; CDR3 protein: CASSYTFGTGTQYF; CDR3 DNA: TGTGCCAGCAGTTACACCTTTGGGACAGGGACCCAGTACTTC
clone size: -; D gene: TRBD2; V gene: TRBV28; J gene: TRBJ2-1; CDR3 protein: CASSLAGKSYNEQFF; CDR3 DNA: TGTGCCAGCAGTCTAGCGGGGAAGAGCTACAATGAGCAGTTCTTC
clone size: -; D gene: TRBD1; V gene: TRBV7-2; J gene: TRBJ1-5; CDR3 protein: CASRLNGQVNQPQHF; CDR3 DNA: TGTGCCAGCAGACTCAACGGACAGGTAAATCAGCCCCAGCATTTT
clone size: -; D gene: TRBD1; V gene: TRBV12-3/TRBV12-4; J gene: TRBJ2-7; CDR3 protein: CASGQGAYEQYF; CDR3 DNA: TGTGCCAGCGGTCAGGGGGCATACGAGCAGTACTTC
clone size: -; D gene: -; V gene: TRBV28; J gene: TRBJ1-1; CDR3 protein: CASSPPQGGKAFF; CDR3 DNA: TGTGCCAGCAGTCCACCCCAGGGAGGTAAGGCTTTCTTT
clone size: few; D gene: TRBD1; V gene: TRBV7-8; J gene: TRBJ1-1; CDR3 protein: CASSETGGDAEAFF; CDR3 DNA: TGTGCCAGCAGCGAGACAGGGGGCGACGCTGAAGCTTTCTTT
clone size: -; D gene: -; V gene: TRBV19; J gene: TRBJ2-7; CDR3 protein: CASSRAGPPYEQYF; CDR3 DNA: TGTGCCAGTAGTAGGGCGGGGCCACCCTACGAGCAGTACTTC
clone size: once; D gene: TRBD1; V gene: TRBV7-2; J gene: TRBJ1-5; CDR3 protein: CASSLAQGAVSQPQHF; CDR3 DNA: TGTGCCAGCAGCTTAGCGCAGGGGGCGGTGAGTCAGCCCCAGCATTTT
clone size: -; D gene: -; V gene: TRBV30; J gene: TRBJ2-7; CDR3 protein: CAWSKGSGEQYF; CDR3 DNA: TGTGCCTGGAGTAAGGGATCGGGAGAGCAGTACTTC
clone size: -; D gene: -; V gene: TRBV3-1/TRBV3-2; J gene: TRBJ2-1; CDR3 protein: CASSQDVQGLFF; CDR3 DNA: TGTGCCAGCAGCCAAGATGTACAGGGATTATTCTTC
clone size: -; D gene: TRBD1; V gene: TRBV19; J gene: TRBJ2-7; CDR3 protein: CASSPWTGGNEEQYF; CDR3 DNA: TGTGCCAGTAGTCCGTGGACAGGGGGAAATGAAGAGCAGTACTTC
clone size: -; D gene: -; V gene: TRBV6-5; J gene: TRBJ1-5; CDR3 protein: CASSGMGGGNQPQHF; CDR3 DNA: TGTGCCAGCAGCGGGATGGGGGGTGGCAATCAGCCCCAGCATTTT
clone size: -; D gene: -; V gene: TRBV7-3; J gene: TRBJ2-5; CDR3 protein: CASSSSYQETQYF; CDR3 DNA: TGTGCCAGCAGCTCTTCGTACCAAGAGACCCAGTACTTC